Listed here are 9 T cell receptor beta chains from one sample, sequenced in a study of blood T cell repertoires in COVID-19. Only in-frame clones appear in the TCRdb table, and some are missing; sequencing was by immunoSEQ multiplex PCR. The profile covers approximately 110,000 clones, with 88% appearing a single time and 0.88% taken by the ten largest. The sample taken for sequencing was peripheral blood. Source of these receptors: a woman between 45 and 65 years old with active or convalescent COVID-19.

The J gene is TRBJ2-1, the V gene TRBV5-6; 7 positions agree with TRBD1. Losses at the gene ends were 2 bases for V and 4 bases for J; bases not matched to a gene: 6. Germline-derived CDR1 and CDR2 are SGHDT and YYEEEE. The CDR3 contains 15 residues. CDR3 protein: CASSFPTGSYNEQFF. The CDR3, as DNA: TGTGCCAGCAGCTTCCCGACAGGGAGTTACAATGAGCAGTTCTTC. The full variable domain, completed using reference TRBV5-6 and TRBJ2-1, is DAGVTQSPTHLIKTRGQQVTLRCSPKSGHDTVSWYQQALGQGPQFIFQYYEEEERQRGNFPDRFSGHQFPNYSSELNVNALLLGDSALYLCASSFPTGSYNEQFFGPGTRLTVL.

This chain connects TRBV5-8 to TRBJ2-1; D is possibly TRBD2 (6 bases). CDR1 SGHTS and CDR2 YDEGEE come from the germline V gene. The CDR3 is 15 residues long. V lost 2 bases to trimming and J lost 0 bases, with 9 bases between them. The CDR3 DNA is TGTGCCAGCAGCTTTCGGGGGAGCTCCTACAATGAGCAGTTCTTC. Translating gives CASSFRGSSYNEQFF.

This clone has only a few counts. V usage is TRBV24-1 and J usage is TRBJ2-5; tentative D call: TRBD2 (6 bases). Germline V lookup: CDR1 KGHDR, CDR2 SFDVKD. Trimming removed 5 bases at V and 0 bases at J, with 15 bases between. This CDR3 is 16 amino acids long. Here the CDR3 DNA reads TGTGCCACCAGTGTTCACGGGGGTAAACACCAAGAGACCCAGTACTTC. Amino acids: CATSVHGGKHQETQYF.

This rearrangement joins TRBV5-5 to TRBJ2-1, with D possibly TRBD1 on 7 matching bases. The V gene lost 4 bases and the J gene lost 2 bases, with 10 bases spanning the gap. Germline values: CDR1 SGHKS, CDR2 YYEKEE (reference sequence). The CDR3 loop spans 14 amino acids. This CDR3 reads CASSQGGAYNEQFF. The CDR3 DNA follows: TGTGCCAGCAGCCAGGGGGGCGCCTACAATGAGCAGTTCTTC.

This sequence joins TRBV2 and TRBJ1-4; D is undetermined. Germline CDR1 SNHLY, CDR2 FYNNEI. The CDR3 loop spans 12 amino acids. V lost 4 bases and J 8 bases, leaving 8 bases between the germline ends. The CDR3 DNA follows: TGTGCCAGCAGTGGTCAGCGGGAAAAACTGTTTTTT. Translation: CASSGQREKLFF.

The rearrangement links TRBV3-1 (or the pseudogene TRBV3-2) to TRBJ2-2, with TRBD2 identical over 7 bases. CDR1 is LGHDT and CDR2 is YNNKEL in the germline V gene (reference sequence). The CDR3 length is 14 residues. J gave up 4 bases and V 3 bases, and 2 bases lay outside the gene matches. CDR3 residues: CASSQRETTGELFF. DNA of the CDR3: TGTGCCAGCAGCCAGCGGGAGACCACCGGGGAGCTGTTTTTT.

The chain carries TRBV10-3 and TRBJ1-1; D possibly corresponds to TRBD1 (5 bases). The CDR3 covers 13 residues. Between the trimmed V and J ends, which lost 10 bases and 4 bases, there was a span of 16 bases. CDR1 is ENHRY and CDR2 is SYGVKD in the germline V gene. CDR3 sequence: CATRAESFTEAFF. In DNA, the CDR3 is TGTGCCACCAGGGCGGAATCCTTCACTGAAGCTTTCTTT.

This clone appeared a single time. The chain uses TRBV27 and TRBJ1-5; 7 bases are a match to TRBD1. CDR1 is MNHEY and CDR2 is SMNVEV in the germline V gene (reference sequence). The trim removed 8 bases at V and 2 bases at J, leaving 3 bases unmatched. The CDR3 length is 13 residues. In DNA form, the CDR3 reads TGTGCCAGCCGGGACAGTGGCAATCAGCCCCAGCATTTT. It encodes CASRDSGNQPQHF.

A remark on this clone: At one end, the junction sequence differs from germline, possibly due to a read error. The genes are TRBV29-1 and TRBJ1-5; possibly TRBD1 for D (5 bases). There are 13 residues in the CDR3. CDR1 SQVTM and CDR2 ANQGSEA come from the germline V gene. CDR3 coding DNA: TGTAAGTTCAGGGAGGACGGCAATCAGCCCCAGCATTTT. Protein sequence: CKFREDGNQPQHF. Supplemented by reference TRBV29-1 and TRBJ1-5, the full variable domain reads SAVISQKPSRDICQRGTSLTIQCQVDSQVTMMFWYRQQPGQSLTLIATANQGSEATYESGFVIDKFPISRPNLTFSTLTVSNMSPEDSSIYLCKFREDGNQPQHFGDGTRLSIL.